The rows below give T cell receptor beta chains drawn from one sample of a study of early T cells in non-severe SARS-CoV-2 infection. MiXCR, run by TCRdb on the 5' RACE reads, gives a single entry per CDR3 protein. The sample includes fewer than 50,000 distinct CDR3 sequences, roughly an eighth seen only once; the top ten take about a sixth. The sample was whole blood. The receptors stem from an adult who was a healthcare worker with PCR-confirmed SARS-CoV-2 infection or an uninfected control (not recorded which). Each CDR3 is given with its conserved first and last residue.

v_gene: TRBV29-1; CDR3aa: CSVRGAKNIQYF
v_gene: TRBV6-2/TRBV6-3; CDR3aa: CASSYPTGTGGWYTEAFF
v_gene: TRBV12-3/TRBV12-4; CDR3aa: CASRNSGELFF
v_gene: TRBV14; CDR3aa: CASSQAASGEQFF
v_gene: TRBV29-1; CDR3aa: CSVLRANTEAFF
v_gene: TRBV29-1; CDR3aa: CSVVGGLLAAQYF
v_gene: TRBV20-1; CDR3aa: CSARPPTRTSYNEQFF
v_gene: TRBV6-6; CDR3aa: CASSYSRDSLTANEKLFF
v_gene: TRBV10-3; CDR3aa: CAISESMGYEQYF
v_gene: TRBV21-1; CDR3aa: CASSKRAEVKETQYF
v_gene: TRBV29-1; CDR3aa: CSVVARDAEAFF
v_gene: TRBV29-1; CDR3aa: CSVEDTGTEAFF
v_gene: TRBV28; CDR3aa: CASSPSGTGSYEQYF
v_gene: TRBV7-2; CDR3aa: CASTPSLETQYF
v_gene: TRBV3-1; CDR3aa: CASSQDLGHRPQHF
v_gene: TRBV18; CDR3aa: CASSLGPRAEFATNEKLFF
v_gene: TRBV19; CDR3aa: CASSPNPWGTNTEAFF
v_gene: TRBV19; CDR3aa: CASSTGTQGRETQYF
v_gene: TRBV7-2; CDR3aa: CASSPEVSYEQYF
v_gene: TRBV29-1; CDR3aa: CSVYSGTSEAFF
v_gene: TRBV6-2/TRBV6-3; CDR3aa: CASSLQSGYGYTF
v_gene: TRBV29-1; CDR3aa: CSVEPEGRETQYF
v_gene: TRBV7-8; CDR3aa: CASSLDSGVLGLYEQYF
v_gene: TRBV5-1; CDR3aa: CASCLAGFQETQYF
v_gene: TRBV7-9; CDR3aa: CASSLSQGSSPLHF
v_gene: TRBV18; CDR3aa: CASSPRTGGGNEQFF
v_gene: TRBV11-2; CDR3aa: CASSDRDRRNYGYTF
v_gene: TRBV11-2; CDR3aa: CASSLLAGGSNEQFF
v_gene: TRBV28; CDR3aa: CASSPPHPTEAFF
v_gene: TRBV6-2/TRBV6-3; CDR3aa: CASSYSSPLMNTEAFF
v_gene: TRBV7-7; CDR3aa: CASSLSLFGANVLTF
v_gene: TRBV6-2/TRBV6-3; CDR3aa: CASSPITAPPLHF
v_gene: TRBV24-1; CDR3aa: CATSPRPNYGYTF
v_gene: TRBV3-1; CDR3aa: CASSHGTSGGASDTQYF
v_gene: TRBV29-1; CDR3aa: CSVEDPTANYGYTF
v_gene: TRBV19; CDR3aa: CASSIALGNSPLHF
v_gene: TRBV19; CDR3aa: CASTLKDPSIRENRGYTF
v_gene: TRBV2; CDR3aa: CASHRDIRNEQFF
v_gene: TRBV6-6; CDR3aa: CASSITGMGGSSYNEQFF
v_gene: TRBV4-1; CDR3aa: CASSFNRDEQYF
v_gene: TRBV6-2/TRBV6-3; CDR3aa: CASSGPTGIDTQYF
v_gene: TRBV9; CDR3aa: CASSVDQVVLSSTDTQYF
v_gene: TRBV7-9; CDR3aa: CASSWTSGADTQYF
v_gene: TRBV4-1; CDR3aa: CASSQPRDGNQPQHF
v_gene: TRBV12-3/TRBV12-4; CDR3aa: CASSKAPGEQFF
v_gene: TRBV28; CDR3aa: CASRGVERQSYSYGYTF
v_gene: TRBV5-5; CDR3aa: CASSPHVEAFF
v_gene: TRBV12-3/TRBV12-4; CDR3aa: CASSPEMAGGEQLF
v_gene: TRBV20-1; CDR3aa: CSAGGFWNTGELFF
v_gene: TRBV2; CDR3aa: CASSVLVTELNTEAFF
v_gene: TRBV7-2; CDR3aa: CASTVGGSYEKLFF
v_gene: TRBV29-1; CDR3aa: CSVEADRRDTQYF
v_gene: TRBV29-1; CDR3aa: CSVDSGGAGNTIYF
v_gene: TRBV30; CDR3aa: CAWSMNRRGLSVFF